The next 10 T cell receptor beta chains were all read from a single sample in a study of T cell changes during pregnancy in multiple sclerosis. The table came from immunoSEQ multiplex PCR; TCRdb's copy has only in-frame clones and leaves some out. The profile shows 80,000 to 100,000 clones, 91% of them singletons. Sample: peripheral blood, taken after pregnancy. The receptor set was obtained from a female donor in good health, enrolled as a control in a pregnancy study.

The gene calls are TRBV7-9 and TRBJ2-3; possible D gene TRBD2, 5 bases. The CDR3 spans 11 residues. The ends were cut back, 8 bases at V and 6 bases at J, with 9 bases in the middle. Germline lookup yields CDR1 SEHNR and CDR2 FQNEAQ (reference sequence). DNA of the CDR3: TGTGCCAGCGAACTAGGGGATACGCAGTATTTT. Protein sequence: CASELGDTQYF.

CDR3 in DNA: TGCAGCGTCTCACCCGGGACAGCGAATGAAAAACTGTTTTTT. This encodes CSVSPGTANEKLFF. V usage is TRBV29-1 and J usage is TRBJ1-4; 7 nucleotides match TRBD1. Germline CDR1 SQVTM, CDR2 ANQGSEA. The CDR3 length is 14 residues. The J segment lost 5 bases and the V segment lost 6 bases, leaving 9 bases of the junction unmatched.

The sample holds one count of this clone. The chain's CDR3 is CATSRVRYGQPQHF. The DNA for the CDR3 is TGTGCCACCAGCAGAGTCCGGTACGGTCAGCCCCAGCATTTT. This chain uses TRBV15 with TRBJ1-5; D gene uncertain. V was shortened by 1 base and J by 6 bases, with 10 bases between the two germline ends. Germline CDR1 LNHNV, CDR2 YYDKDF (reference sequence). The length of the CDR3 is 14 residues.

This chain joins TRBV19 and TRBJ1-5, with 8 nucleotides matching TRBD1. V shed 3 bases, J shed 7 bases, and the junction held 5 bases outside the gene matches. The CDR3 is made up of 14 amino acids. Germline CDR1 reads LNHDA; CDR2 reads SQIVND (reference sequence). As DNA, the CDR3 is TGTGCCAGTAGTATCGGACAGGGAAGGCAGCCCCAGCATTTT. Translation: CASSIGQGRQPQHF.

V gene TRBV13 combines with J gene TRBJ2-5; TRBD2 aligns across 7 bases. The trim removed 2 bases at V and 5 bases at J, leaving 8 bases unmatched. Per germline, CDR1 PRHDT and CDR2 FYEKMQ (reference sequence). The CDR3 totals 15 residues. The CDR3 DNA is TGTGCCAGCAGCTTAACGGGGGGAGAGGTGGAGACCCAGTACTTC. This encodes CASSLTGGEVETQYF. Drawing the rest from reference TRBV13 and TRBJ2-5, the complete variable domain is AAGVIQSPRHLIKEKRETATLKCYPIPRHDTVYWYQQGPGQDPQFLISFYEKMQSDKGSIPDRFSAQQFSDYHSELNMSSLELGDSALYFCASSLTGGEVETQYFGPGTRLLVL.

The chain uses TRBV4-1 and TRBJ1-1; D is undetermined. In germline, CDR1 is MGHRA, CDR2 YSYEKL. This CDR3 is built from 13 residues. V was pared by 4 bases and J by 5 bases, with 11 bases between. The CDR3 DNA sequence: TGCGCCAGCAGCCCCCCGAGTAAGACTGAAGCTTTCTTT. This encodes CASSPPSKTEAFF.

As DNA, the CDR3 is TGTGCCTGGAGTGCGGGACAGGGGTTTGATGAGCAGTTCTTC. Translating it yields CAWSAGQGFDEQFF. The chain employs TRBV30 and TRBJ2-1, with TRBD1 matching 10 bases. Looked up from germline, CDR1 is GTSNPN and CDR2 is SVGIG (reference sequence). J was trimmed by 8 bases and V by 1 base; bases with no gene match: 5. The CDR3 has 14 residues.

The V and J genes are TRBV5-1 and TRBJ1-5; possible D gene TRBD1, 5 bases. The CDR3 loop spans 15 amino acids. CDR1 is SGHRS and CDR2 is YFSETQ in the germline V gene. The ends were cut back, 2 bases at V and 3 bases at J, with 12 bases in the middle. Here the CDR3 reads CASSLYGGDNQPQHF. The CDR3 DNA reads as TGCGCCAGCAGCTTATACGGGGGAGACAATCAGCCCCAGCATTTT. Variable domain in full (rest from reference TRBV5-1 and TRBJ1-5): KAGVTQTPRYLIKTRGQQVTLSCSPISGHRSVSWYQQTPGQGLQFLFEYFSETQRNKGNFPGRFSGRQFSNSRSEMNVSTLELGDSALYLCASSLYGGDNQPQHFGDGTRLSIL.

This clone was seen only a few times. The V call is TRBV28, the J call TRBJ2-1, with D maybe TRBD2 (5 bases). The CDR3 is 11 residues long. CDR1 is MDHEN and CDR2 is SYDVKM in the germline V gene. V was trimmed by 6 bases and J by 6 bases, leaving 6 bases between them. The CDR3 region has the DNA TGTGCCAGCAGGAGGGTCAATGAGCAGTTCTTC. Translated, it gives CASRRVNEQFF.

The chain uses TRBV30 and TRBJ2-1; the D is unclear. Trimming stripped 4 bases from V and 6 bases from J, with 10 bases between. The CDR3 spans 12 residues. Germline CDR1 and CDR2: GTSNPN and SVGIG (reference sequence). The CDR3 loop reads CAWNGRPNEQFF. CDR3 sequence (DNA): TGTGCCTGGAACGGCAGGCCCAATGAGCAGTTCTTC.